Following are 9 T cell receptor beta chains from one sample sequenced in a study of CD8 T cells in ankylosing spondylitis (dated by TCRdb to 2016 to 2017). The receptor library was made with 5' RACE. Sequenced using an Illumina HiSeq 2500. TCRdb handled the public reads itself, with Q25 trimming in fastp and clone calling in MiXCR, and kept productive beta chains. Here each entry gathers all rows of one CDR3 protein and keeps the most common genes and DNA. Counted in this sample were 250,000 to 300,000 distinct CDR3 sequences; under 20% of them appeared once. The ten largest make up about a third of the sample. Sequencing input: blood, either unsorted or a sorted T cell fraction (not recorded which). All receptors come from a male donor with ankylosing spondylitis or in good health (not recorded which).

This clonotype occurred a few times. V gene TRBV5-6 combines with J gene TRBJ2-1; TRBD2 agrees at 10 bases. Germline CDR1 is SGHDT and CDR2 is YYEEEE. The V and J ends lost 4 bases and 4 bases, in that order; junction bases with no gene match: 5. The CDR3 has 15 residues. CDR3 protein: CASSLTSGKYNEQFF. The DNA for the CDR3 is TGTGCCAGCAGCCTTACTAGCGGGAAATACAATGAGCAGTTCTTC. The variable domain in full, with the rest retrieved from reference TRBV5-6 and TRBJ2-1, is DAGVTQSPTHLIKTRGQQVTLRCSPKSGHDTVSWYQQALGQGPQFIFQYYEEEERQRGNFPDRFSGHQFPNYSSELNVNALLLGDSALYLCASSLTSGKYNEQFFGPGTRLTVL.

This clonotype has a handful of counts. The chain's CDR3 is CSASVLSRDLQETQYF. CDR3 coding DNA: TGCAGTGCTAGCGTATTAAGCCGGGACCTTCAAGAGACCCAGTACTTC. V is TRBV20-1 and J is TRBJ2-5, with D perhaps TRBD1 or TRBD2 (5 bases each). This CDR3 spans 16 amino acids. Trimming left V 3 bases short and J 2 bases short, with 19 bases between. Germline values: CDR1 DFQATT, CDR2 SNEGSKA (reference sequence).

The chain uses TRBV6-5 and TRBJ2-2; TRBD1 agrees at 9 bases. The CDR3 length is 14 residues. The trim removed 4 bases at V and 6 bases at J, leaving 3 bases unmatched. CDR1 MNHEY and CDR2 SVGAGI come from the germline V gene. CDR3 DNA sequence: TGTGCCAGCAGTTGGGGACAGGGCGCCGGGGAGCTGTTTTTT. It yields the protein CASSWGQGAGELFF.

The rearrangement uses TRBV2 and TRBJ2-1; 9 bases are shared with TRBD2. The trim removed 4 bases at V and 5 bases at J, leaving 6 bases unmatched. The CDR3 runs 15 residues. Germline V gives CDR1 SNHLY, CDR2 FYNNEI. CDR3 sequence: CASSAPGLADNEQFF. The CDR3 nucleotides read TGTGCCAGCAGTGCTCCGGGACTAGCCGACAATGAGCAGTTCTTC.

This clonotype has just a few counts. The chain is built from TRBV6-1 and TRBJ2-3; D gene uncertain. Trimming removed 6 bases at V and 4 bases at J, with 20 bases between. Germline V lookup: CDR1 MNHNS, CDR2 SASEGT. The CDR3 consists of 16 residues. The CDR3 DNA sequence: TGTGCCAGCAGACAGATCTCTTCACTGAGGCCAGATACGCAGTATTTT. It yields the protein CASRQISSLRPDTQYF.

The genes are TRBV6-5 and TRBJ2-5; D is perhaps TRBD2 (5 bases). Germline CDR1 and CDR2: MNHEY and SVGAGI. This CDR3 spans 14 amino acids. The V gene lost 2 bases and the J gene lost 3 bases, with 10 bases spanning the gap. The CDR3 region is CASSYGGPEETQYF. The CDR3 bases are TGTGCCAGCAGTTACGGAGGTCCCGAAGAGACCCAGTACTTC.

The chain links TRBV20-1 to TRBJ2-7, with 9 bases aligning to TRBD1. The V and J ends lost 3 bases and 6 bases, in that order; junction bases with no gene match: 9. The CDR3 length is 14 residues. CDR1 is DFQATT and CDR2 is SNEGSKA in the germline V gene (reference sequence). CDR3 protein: CSASEDRGATEQYF. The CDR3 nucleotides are TGCAGTGCTAGTGAGGACAGGGGAGCGACCGAGCAGTACTTC.

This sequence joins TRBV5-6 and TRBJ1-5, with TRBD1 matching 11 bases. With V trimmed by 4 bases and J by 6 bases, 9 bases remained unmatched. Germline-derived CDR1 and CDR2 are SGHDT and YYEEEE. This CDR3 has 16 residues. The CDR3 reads CASSAYKGQGVQPQHF. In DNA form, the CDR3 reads TGTGCCAGCAGCGCGTACAAGGGACAGGGGGTTCAGCCCCAGCATTTT.

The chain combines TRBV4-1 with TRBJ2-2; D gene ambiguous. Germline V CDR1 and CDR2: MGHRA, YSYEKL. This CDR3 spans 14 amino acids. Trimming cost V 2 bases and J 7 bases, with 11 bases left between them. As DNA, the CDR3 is TGCGCCAGCAGCCAAAACCCGCACAGCGGGGAGCTGTTTTTT. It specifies CASSQNPHSGELFF.